A single sample gave rise to the 20 T cell receptor beta chains below, sequenced in a study of cytomegalovirus exposure and HLA in healthy donors. Libraries were prepared by immunoSEQ multiplex PCR; TCRdb keeps only in-frame clonotypes and omits some of them. This table holds 150,000 to 170,000 clones, about 82% found once. Sequenced material: PBMCs. Receptors originate from a human donor in good health.

The J gene is TRBJ2-7, the V gene TRBV10-3; 12 bases agree with TRBD2. Unmatched junction bases numbered 3, after V lost 0 bases and J lost 0 bases. This CDR3 is built from 17 residues. Germline CDR1 ENHRY, CDR2 SYGVKD. CDR3 region: CAISESMGLAGSYEQYF. The CDR3 DNA reads as TGTGCCATCAGTGAGTCGATGGGACTAGCGGGCTCCTACGAGCAGTACTTC.

This chain links TRBV6-1 with TRBJ1-3, with 8 nucleotides matching TRBD1. In germline, CDR1 is MNHNS, CDR2 SASEGT. CDR3 length equals 15 residues. After removal of 10 bases from V and 0 bases from J, the junction contained 8 bases not matched to a gene. CDR3 sequence reads: CATTGGMSSGNTIYF. The CDR3 nucleotides read TGTGCCACCACAGGGGGGATGAGCTCTGGAAACACCATATATTTT.

This clone occurred once. V gene TRBV28 combines with J gene TRBJ1-1; D gene unclear. The CDR3 is 14 amino acids. The germline V gene encodes CDR1 MDHEN and CDR2 SYDVKM. Trimming took off 3 bases at V and 4 bases at J, with 12 bases between the two ends. CDR3 sequence reads: CASSLEGFGTEAFF. In DNA form, the CDR3 reads TGTGCCAGCAGTTTGGAGGGTTTTGGCACTGAAGCTTTCTTT.

This chain joins TRBV9 and TRBJ2-6; TRBD1 is a possible D gene (6 bases). CDR3 length equals 18 residues. Germline V gene lookup returns CDR1 SGDLS and CDR2 YYNGEE. Trimming left V 4 bases short and J 0 bases short, with 17 bases between. The CDR3 coding sequence is TGTGCCAGCAGCCCCAGGGGTCCGGCGAGCTCTGGGGCCAACGTCCTGACTTTC. Translation: CASSPRGPASSGANVLTF.

The J gene is TRBJ2-7, the V gene TRBV5-1, with 12 bases matching TRBD2. CDR3 size: 17 residues. CDR1 is SGHRS, CDR2 YFSETQ, per germline. Unmatched junction bases numbered 6, after V lost 0 bases and J lost 2 bases. In nucleotides, the CDR3 is TGCGCCAGCAGCTTGGAGCCTAGCGGGAGGGTTCCCTACGAGCAGTACTTC. It translates to CASSLEPSGRVPYEQYF.

The V gene is TRBV5-1, the J gene TRBJ1-1, with TRBD1 matching over 7 bases. Germline lookup yields CDR1 SGHRS and CDR2 YFSETQ. V lost 0 bases to trimming and J lost 7 bases; unmatched junction nucleotides: 6. The CDR3 runs to 14 residues. CDR3 amino acids: CASSLASGQLEAFF. The CDR3 bases are TGCGCCAGCAGCTTGGCCTCGGGACAGCTTGAAGCTTTCTTT.

The chain joins TRBV11-3 to TRBJ2-5; tentatively, D is TRBD1 (6 bases). CDR1 and CDR2 from the germline V gene are SGHNT and YENEEA. V was cut by 0 bases and J by 0 bases, with 17 bases left in between. CDR3 length equals 18 residues. The DNA for the CDR3 is TGTGCCAGCAGCTTAGATCGTGGGGACACGTTGTACCAAGAGACCCAGTACTTC. Residues: CASSLDRGDTLYQETQYF. Looking up the rest from reference TRBV11-3 and TRBJ2-5 gives the full variable domain: EAGVVQSPRYKIIEKKQPVAFWCNPISGHNTLYWYLQNLGQGPELLIRYENEEAVDDSQLPKDRFSAERLKGVDSTLKIQPAELGDSAVYLCASSLDRGDTLYQETQYFGPGTRLLVL.

This chain connects TRBV7-9 to TRBJ1-1, with 8 positions matching TRBD1. Trimming at V came to 6 bases and at J to 4 bases, leaving 4 bases not matched to a gene. CDR1 is SEHNR and CDR2 is FQNEAQ in the germline V gene (reference sequence). This CDR3 has 13 amino acids. The CDR3 DNA reads as TGTGCCAGCAGGCTGACAGGGGCCACTGAAGCTTTCTTT. It is translated as CASRLTGATEAFF.

The CDR3 nucleotides read TGTGCCAGCAGTTACTATCGGGACAATGAGCAGTTCTTC. Protein sequence: CASSYYRDNEQFF. The J gene is TRBJ2-1, the V gene TRBV6-5; no definite D call. The CDR3 is 13 residues long. Germline values: CDR1 MNHEY, CDR2 SVGAGI. The germline V and J ends were trimmed by 1 base and 5 bases, with 6 bases remaining between them.

This clone showed up just a few times. CDR3 loop: CASSEWGQGAYEQYF. The CDR3 nucleotides are TGTGCCAGCAGTGAATGGGGACAGGGGGCTTACGAGCAGTACTTC. The V gene is TRBV6-1, the J gene TRBJ2-7; 12 bases line up with TRBD1. Germline lookup yields CDR1 MNHNS and CDR2 SASEGT. With V trimmed by 2 bases and J by 4 bases, 3 bases remained unmatched. The length of the CDR3 is 15 residues.

The V call is TRBV5-6, the J call TRBJ1-1; 7 bases are shared with TRBD1. This CDR3 has 16 residues. Germline V gene data show CDR1 as SGHDT and CDR2 as YYEEEE. V dropped 5 bases and J dropped 1; count of bases not matched to a gene: 11. The CDR3 spells CASSDHHTGANTEAFF. The CDR3, as DNA: TGTGCCAGCAGTGACCACCATACAGGGGCGAACACTGAAGCTTTCTTT.

V is TRBV11-3 and J is TRBJ2-1; 8 positions agree with TRBD1. V dropped 5 bases and J dropped 5; count of bases not matched to a gene: 8. The CDR3 is 15 amino acids. CDR1 is SGHNT and CDR2 is YENEEA in the germline V gene. Here the CDR3 DNA reads TGTGCCAGCAGCCCACAGGGGGGAGCCCACAATGAGCAGTTCTTC. This sequence encodes CASSPQGGAHNEQFF.

The V call is TRBV4-1, the J call TRBJ2-7; D is ambiguous. This CDR3 contains 18 residues. V dropped 0 bases and J dropped 0 bases, with 18 bases sitting between them. In germline, CDR1 is MGHRA, CDR2 YSYEKL. CDR3 bases: TGCGCCAGCAGCCAAGATGCCGGCCAACTACCAGACTCCTACGAGCAGTACTTC. Residues: CASSQDAGQLPDSYEQYF.

This chain links TRBV5-8 with TRBJ2-7; D perhaps matches TRBD2 (7 bases). Trimming removed 4 bases from V and 9 bases from J, with 17 bases in between. The CDR3 runs 13 residues. Germline CDR1 and CDR2: SGHTS and YDEGEE. Here the CDR3 DNA reads TGTGCCAGCAGCGTGACGAGGGGGGGACCGCAGTACTTC. This encodes CASSVTRGGPQYF.

The sample holds one count of this clone. V gene TRBV15 combines with J gene TRBJ1-5; tentatively, D is TRBD1 (5 bases). The CDR3 consists of 14 residues. V was pared by 4 bases and J by 0 bases, with 7 bases between. Germline values: CDR1 LNHNV, CDR2 YYDKDF (reference sequence). The CDR3 sequence: CATSKGPSNQPQHF. The DNA for the CDR3 is TGTGCCACCAGCAAGGGGCCTAGCAATCAGCCCCAGCATTTT.

This chain connects TRBV6-1 to TRBJ2-3; 9 bases agree with TRBD1. Losses at the gene ends were 6 bases for V and 14 bases for J; bases not matched to a gene: 12. CDR3 size: 13 residues. Germline assignment: CDR1 MNHNS and CDR2 SASEGT. This chain's CDR3 is CASRRQGEVELYF. CDR3 sequence (DNA): TGTGCCAGCAGGAGACAGGGGGAAGTAGAGCTGTATTTT.

This CDR3 reads CASEFEVFVNEQFF. The CDR3 nucleotides read TGTGCCAGCGAGTTCGAGGTTTTTGTCAATGAGCAGTTCTTC. The chain employs TRBV2 and TRBJ2-1, with no clear D. The V end lost 8 bases, the J end lost 6 bases, and 17 bases lay between the germline ends. The CDR3 spans 14 residues. Per the germline V gene, CDR1 is SNHLY and CDR2 is FYNNEI.

The chain employs TRBV11-2 and TRBJ1-3, with TRBD1 matching 10 bases. Germline assignment: CDR1 SGHAT and CDR2 FQNNGV. This CDR3 contains 18 residues. J lost 1 base, V lost 5 bases, and 11 bases had no gene match. CDR3: CASSRYGTGARSGNTIYF. CDR3 nucleotides: TGTGCCAGCAGCCGTTACGGGACAGGGGCCAGATCTGGAAACACCATATATTTT. Full variable domain (rest looked up from reference TRBV11-2 and TRBJ1-3): EAGVAQSPRYKIIEKRQSVAFWCNPISGHATLYWYQQILGQGPKLLIQFQNNGVVDDSQLPKDRFSAERLKGVDSTLKIQPAKLEDSAVYLCASSRYGTGARSGNTIYFGEGSWLTVV.

The rearrangement links TRBV5-1 to TRBJ2-7; D remains unclear. Germline V gene lookup returns CDR1 SGHRS and CDR2 YFSETQ. V was trimmed by 0 bases and J by 1 base, leaving 11 bases between them. This CDR3 has 15 amino acids. This chain's CDR3 is CASSLGASQSYEQYF. DNA of the CDR3: TGCGCCAGCAGCTTGGGGGCAAGTCAATCCTACGAGCAGTACTTC.

The rearrangement joins TRBV6-7 to TRBJ1-5; 11 bases line up with TRBD1. TRBV6-7 is placed among ORFs of uncertain function. Trimming removed 2 bases from V and 2 bases from J; junction bases left unmatched: 8. This CDR3 is built from 18 residues. The CDR3 DNA sequence: TGTGCCAGCAGTTACCCTGGGACAGGGGGGGTATGCAATCAGCCCCAGCATTTT. Encoded protein: CASSYPGTGGVCNQPQHF.